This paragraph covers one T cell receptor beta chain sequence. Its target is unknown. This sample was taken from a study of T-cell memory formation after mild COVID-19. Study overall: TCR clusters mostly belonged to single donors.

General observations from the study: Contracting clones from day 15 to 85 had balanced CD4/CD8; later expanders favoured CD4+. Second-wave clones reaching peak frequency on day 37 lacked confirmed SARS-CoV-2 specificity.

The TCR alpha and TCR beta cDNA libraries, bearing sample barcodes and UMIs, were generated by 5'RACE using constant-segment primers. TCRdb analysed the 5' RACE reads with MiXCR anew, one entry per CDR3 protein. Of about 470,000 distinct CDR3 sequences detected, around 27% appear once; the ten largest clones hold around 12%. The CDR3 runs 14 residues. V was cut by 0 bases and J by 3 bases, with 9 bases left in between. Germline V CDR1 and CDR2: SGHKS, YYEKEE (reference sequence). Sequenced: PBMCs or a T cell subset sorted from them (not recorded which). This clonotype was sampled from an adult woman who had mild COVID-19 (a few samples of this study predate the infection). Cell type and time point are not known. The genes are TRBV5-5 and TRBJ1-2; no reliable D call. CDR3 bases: TGTGCCAGCAGCTTGGAAGAGGGATACTATGGCTACACCTTC. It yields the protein CASSLEEGYYGYTF.